This T cell receptor (beta chain) was recorded in a study of cytomegalovirus exposure and HLA in healthy donors. CDR3 size: 11 residues. CDR1 is DFQATT, CDR2 SNEGSKA, per germline (reference sequence). Primers: 60 Vbeta forward and 13 Jbeta reverse. The data were produced by immunoSEQ multiplex PCR, yet TCRdb's version contains in-frame clones alone and is incomplete. The top ten clones hold over 2% of a sample with about 98,000 clones, more than 60% of them seen once. The specimen was PBMCs. V and J are TRBV20-1 and TRBJ2-5; no clear D gene. The DNA end favors TRBJ2-7, so the J call may be wrong. The receptor comes from a man between 50 and 59 years old in good health and CMV-seronegative. The CDR3 region has the DNA TGCAGTGCTGAACTGTACTACGAGCAGTACTTC. Residues: CSAELYYEQYF.